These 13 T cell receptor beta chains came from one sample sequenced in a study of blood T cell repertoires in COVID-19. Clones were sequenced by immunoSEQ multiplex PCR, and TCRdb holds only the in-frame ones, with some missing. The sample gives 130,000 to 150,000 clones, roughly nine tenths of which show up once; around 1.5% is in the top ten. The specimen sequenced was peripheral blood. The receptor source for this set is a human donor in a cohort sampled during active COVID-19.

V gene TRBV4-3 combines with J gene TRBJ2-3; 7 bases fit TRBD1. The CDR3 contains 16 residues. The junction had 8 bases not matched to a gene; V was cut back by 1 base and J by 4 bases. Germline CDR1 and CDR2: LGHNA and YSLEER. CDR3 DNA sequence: TGCGCCAGCAGCCAAGTAGGCCGGCAGGGGGCAGATACGCAGTATTTT. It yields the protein CASSQVGRQGADTQYF.

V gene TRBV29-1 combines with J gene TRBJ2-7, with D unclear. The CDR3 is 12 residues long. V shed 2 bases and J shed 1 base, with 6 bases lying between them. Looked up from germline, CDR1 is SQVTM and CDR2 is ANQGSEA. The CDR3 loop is CSVETLSYEQYF. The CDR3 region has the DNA TGCAGCGTTGAAACTCTATCCTACGAGCAGTACTTC.

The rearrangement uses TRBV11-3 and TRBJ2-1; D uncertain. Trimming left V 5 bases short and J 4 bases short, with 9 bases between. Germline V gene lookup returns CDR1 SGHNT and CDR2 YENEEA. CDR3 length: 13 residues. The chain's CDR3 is CASSVNLYNEQFF. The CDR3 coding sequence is TGTGCCAGCAGCGTGAACTTATACAATGAGCAGTTCTTC.

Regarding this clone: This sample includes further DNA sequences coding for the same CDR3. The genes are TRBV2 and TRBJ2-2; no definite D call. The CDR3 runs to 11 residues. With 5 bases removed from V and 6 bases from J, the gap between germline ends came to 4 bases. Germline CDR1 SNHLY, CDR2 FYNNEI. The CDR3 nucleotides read TGTGCCAGCAGTCGCGCCGGGGAGCTGTTTTTT. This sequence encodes CASSRAGELFF. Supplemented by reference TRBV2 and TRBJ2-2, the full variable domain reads EPEVTQTPSHQVTQMGQEVILRCVPISNHLYFYWYRQILGQKVEFLVSFYNNEISEKSEIFDDQFSVERPDGSNFTLKIRSTKLEDSAMYFCASSRAGELFFGEGSRLTVL.

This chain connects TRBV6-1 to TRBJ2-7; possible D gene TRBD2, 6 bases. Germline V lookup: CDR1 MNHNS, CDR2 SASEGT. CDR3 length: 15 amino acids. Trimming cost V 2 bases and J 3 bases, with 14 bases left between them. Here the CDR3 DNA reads TGTGCCAGCAGTGAACAAGGCAGGGAGGTCTACGAGCAGTACTTC. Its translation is CASSEQGREVYEQYF.

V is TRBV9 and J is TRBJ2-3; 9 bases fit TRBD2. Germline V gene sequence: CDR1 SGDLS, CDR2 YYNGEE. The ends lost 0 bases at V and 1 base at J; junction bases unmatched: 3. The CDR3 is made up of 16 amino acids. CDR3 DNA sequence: TGTGCCAGCAGCGTAGGCGGGGGGGTGGGCACAGATACGCAGTATTTT. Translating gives CASSVGGGVGTDTQYF.

The CDR3, as DNA: TGTGCCAGCAGCCAACAGGGCAATAGCGGGGAGCTGTTTTTT. Amino acid sequence: CASSQQGNSGELFF. The V call is TRBV3-1 (or the pseudogene TRBV3-2), the J call TRBJ2-2; tentatively, D is TRBD1 (5 bases). In germline, CDR1 is LGHDT, CDR2 YNNKEL (reference sequence). The V and J ends lost 2 bases and 7 bases respectively, with 11 bases between them. The CDR3 runs 14 residues.

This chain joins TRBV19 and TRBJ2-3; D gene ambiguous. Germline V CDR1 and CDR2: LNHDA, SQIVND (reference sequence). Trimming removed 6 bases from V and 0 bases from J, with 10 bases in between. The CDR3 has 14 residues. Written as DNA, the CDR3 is TGTGCCAGTAGCGTCAGCGCTAGCACAGATACGCAGTATTTT. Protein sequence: CASSVSASTDTQYF.

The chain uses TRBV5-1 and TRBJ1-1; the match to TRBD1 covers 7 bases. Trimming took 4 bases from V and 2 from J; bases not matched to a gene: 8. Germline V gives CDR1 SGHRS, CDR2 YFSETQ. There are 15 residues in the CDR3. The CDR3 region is CASSPTGEFNTEAFF. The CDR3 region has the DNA TGCGCCAGCAGCCCCACAGGGGAATTCAACACTGAAGCTTTCTTT.

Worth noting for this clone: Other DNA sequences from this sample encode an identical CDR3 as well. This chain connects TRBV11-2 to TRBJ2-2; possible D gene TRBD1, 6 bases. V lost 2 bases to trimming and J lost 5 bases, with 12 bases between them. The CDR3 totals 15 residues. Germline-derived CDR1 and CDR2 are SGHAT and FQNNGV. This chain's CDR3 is CASSLSQGFTGELFF. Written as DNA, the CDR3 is TGTGCCAGCAGCTTATCACAGGGTTTTACCGGGGAGCTGTTTTTT.

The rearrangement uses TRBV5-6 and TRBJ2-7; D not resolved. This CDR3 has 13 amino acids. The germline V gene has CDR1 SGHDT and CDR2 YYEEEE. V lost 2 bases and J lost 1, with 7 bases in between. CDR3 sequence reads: CASSFSRSYEQYF. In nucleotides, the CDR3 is TGTGCCAGCAGCTTCTCCAGGTCCTACGAGCAGTACTTC.

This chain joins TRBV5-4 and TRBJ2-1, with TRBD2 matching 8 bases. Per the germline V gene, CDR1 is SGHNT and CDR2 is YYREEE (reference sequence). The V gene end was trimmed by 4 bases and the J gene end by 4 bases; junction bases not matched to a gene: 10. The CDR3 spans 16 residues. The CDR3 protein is CASSALGRGVYNEQFF. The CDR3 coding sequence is TGTGCCAGCAGCGCACTAGGGCGGGGGGTTTACAATGAGCAGTTCTTC.

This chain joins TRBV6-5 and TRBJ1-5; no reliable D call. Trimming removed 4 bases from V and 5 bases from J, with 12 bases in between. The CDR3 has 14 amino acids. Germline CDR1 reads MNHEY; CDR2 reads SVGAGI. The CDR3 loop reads CASSSNGRHQPQHF. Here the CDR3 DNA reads TGTGCCAGCAGTTCAAACGGGAGACATCAGCCCCAGCATTTT.